The 27 T cell receptor beta chains reported below all come from one sample, sequenced in a study of blood T cell repertoires in COVID-19. TCRdb's copy holds only in-frame clones and misses some; the assay was immunoSEQ multiplex PCR. The data show fewer than 100,000 clones, 80% to 95% seen once. The sample taken for sequencing was peripheral blood. These receptors all stem from a woman of 80 years or more with acute or convalescent COVID-19.

This clone has a single count. The rearrangement links TRBV3-1 (or the pseudogene TRBV3-2) to TRBJ1-6, with 9 bases identical to TRBD1. Trimming cost V 6 bases and J 6 bases; bases outside gene matches: 12. Germline V gives CDR1 LGHDT, CDR2 YNNKEL (reference sequence). This CDR3 has 17 amino acids. DNA for the CDR3: TGTGCCAGCAGGCCCGCGAATCCGGGACAGGGTAATTCACCCCTCCACTTT. It is translated as CASRPANPGQGNSPLHF.

For the CDR3, the DNA is TGTGCCAGCAGTTTTGGCCCCTACGAGCAGTACTTC. This translates into CASSFGPYEQYF. The chain carries TRBV28 and TRBJ2-7; D remains ambiguous. The CDR3 covers 12 residues. Germline lookup yields CDR1 MDHEN and CDR2 SYDVKM. Trimming left V 3 bases short and J 2 bases short, with 5 bases between.

The chain carries TRBV12-5 and TRBJ2-1; 12 nucleotides match TRBD2. Germline CDR1 is LGHNT and CDR2 is FRNRAP. The CDR3 consists of 16 residues. With 2 bases clipped from V and 7 bases from J, the junction kept 6 bases outside the gene matches. The CDR3 DNA reads as TGTGCTAGTGGTTTGACCCTGACTAGCGGGAGTAATGAGCAGTTCTTC. It yields the protein CASGLTLTSGSNEQFF.

This sequence joins TRBV5-4 and TRBJ2-2; D is possibly TRBD2 (5 bases). V was clipped by 0 bases and J by 0 bases, with 9 bases between them. Germline CDR1 reads SGHNT; CDR2 reads YYREEE (reference sequence). The CDR3 covers 16 residues. As DNA, the CDR3 is TGTGCCAGCAGCTTGGGGACTCACGCGAACACCGGGGAGCTGTTTTTT. Translation gives CASSLGTHANTGELFF.

This chain uses TRBV21-1 with TRBJ1-3; the table's D call TRBD1 went unverified against the DNA. TRBV21-1 is shown as a pseudogene. The CDR3 totals 19 residues. In DNA, the CDR3 is TGTGCCAGCAGCGACCCACCCCCGGGACACAAAGTCGCTGGAAACACCATATATTTT. Amino acids: CASSDPPPGHKVAGNTIYF.

This chain links TRBV5-1 with TRBJ2-1; TRBD2 aligns across 11 bases. The length of the CDR3 is 15 residues. The ends lost 3 bases at V and 7 bases at J; junction bases unmatched: 6. The germline V gene encodes CDR1 SGHRS and CDR2 YFSETQ. This CDR3 is CASSSTSGSGNEQFF. The CDR3 bases are TGCGCCAGCAGCTCCACTAGCGGGAGTGGTAATGAGCAGTTCTTC.

The V gene is TRBV6-2 or TRBV6-3, the J gene TRBJ2-7; D not resolved. The CDR3 extends over 16 amino acids. Deletions cut 2 bases from V and 2 bases from J, with 16 bases between. Germline V gives CDR1 MNHEY, CDR2 SVGEGT. CDR3 DNA: TGTGCCAGCAGTTACCGTAACCTTAGAGAGACCTACGAGCAGTACTTC. Its protein is CASSYRNLRETYEQYF.

The gene calls are TRBV5-4 and TRBJ2-5, with 10 bases lining up with TRBD2. CDR1 is SGHNT, CDR2 YYREEE, per germline (reference sequence). This CDR3 has 15 residues. J was trimmed by 1 base and V by 1 base; bases with no gene match: 1. In nucleotides, the CDR3 is TGTGCCAGCAGCTTGAGCGGGGGGGCCCAAGAGACCCAGTACTTC. Its protein product is CASSLSGGAQETQYF.

V and J are TRBV29-1 and TRBJ1-3; unclear D gene. Germline assignment: CDR1 SQVTM and CDR2 ANQGSEA. Between the trimmed V and J ends, which lost 4 bases and 0 bases, there was a span of 10 bases. The CDR3 covers 14 residues. The CDR3 is CSVAGLSSGNTIYF. In nucleotides, the CDR3 is TGCAGCGTTGCCGGACTGTCCTCTGGAAACACCATATATTTT. The full variable domain, in which reference TRBV29-1 and TRBJ1-3 provide the parts outside the CDR3, is SAVISQKPSRDICQRGTSLTIQCQVDSQVTMMFWYRQQPGQSLTLIATANQGSEATYESGFVIDKFPISRPNLTFSTLTVSNMSPEDSSIYLCSVAGLSSGNTIYFGEGSWLTVV.

The chain's CDR3 is CASSSTQGVRTDTQYF. The CDR3, as DNA: TGTGCCAGCAGCTCCACCCAGGGGGTTAGGACAGATACGCAGTATTTT. V is TRBV7-3 and J is TRBJ2-3, with 7 bases lining up with TRBD1. Germline CDR1 reads SGHTA; CDR2 reads FQGTGA. CDR3 size: 16 residues. V lost 4 bases, J lost 3 bases, and 10 bases stayed unmatched.

The V gene is TRBV18, the J gene TRBJ1-6; 7 bases line up with TRBD1. V lost 5 bases and J lost 9; bases outside the gene matches: 13. The CDR3 is 16 amino acids. Germline assignment: CDR1 KGHSH and CDR2 LQKENI. CDR3 bases: TGTGCCAGCTCAGCGGGGACACAGGGGCGCAGTTCACCCCTCCACTTT. Translated: CASSAGTQGRSSPLHF.

V and J are TRBV3-1 (or the pseudogene TRBV3-2) and TRBJ2-1; tentatively, D is TRBD1 (5 bases). This CDR3 spans 11 amino acids. Trimming took 5 bases from V and 7 from J, leaving 6 bases between them. The germline V gene has CDR1 LGHDT and CDR2 YNNKEL (reference sequence). The CDR3: CASSYRNEQFF. The CDR3 nucleotides read TGTGCCAGCAGCTACAGGAATGAGCAGTTCTTC.

V usage is TRBV19 and J usage is TRBJ1-2, with 9 bases aligning to TRBD1. The CDR3 extends over 15 amino acids. Germline V gene data show CDR1 as LNHDA and CDR2 as SQIVND (reference sequence). Trimming at V came to 10 bases and at J to 3 bases, leaving 12 bases not matched to a gene. The CDR3 is CATSGQGLTYYGYTF. The CDR3 DNA is TGTGCCACTTCGGGACAGGGATTGACTTACTATGGCTACACCTTC.

The gene calls are TRBV21-1 and TRBJ1-2; TRBD1 was called by the table and not checked on the DNA. TRBV21-1 is a known pseudogene. The CDR3 loop spans 16 amino acids. The CDR3 nucleotides are TGTGCCAGCAGCAAAAGCAAGTCAGGTGCCCACTATGGCTACACCTTC. This gives the protein CASSKSKSGAHYGYTF.

This clone was counted once. This sequence joins TRBV7-9 and TRBJ1-2, with TRBD1 matching 7 bases. With 1 base clipped from V and 0 bases from J, the junction kept 8 bases outside the gene matches. In germline, CDR1 is SEHNR, CDR2 FQNEAQ (reference sequence). The CDR3 covers 17 residues. The CDR3 region is CASSLEGPGGPNYGYTF. The CDR3 coding sequence is TGTGCCAGCAGCTTAGAGGGACCAGGGGGACCTAACTATGGCTACACCTTC. Based on the CDR3 plus reference TRBV7-9 and TRBJ1-2, the full variable domain is DTGVSQNPRHKITKRGQNVTFRCDPISEHNRLYWYRQTLGQGPEFLTYFQNEAQLEKSRLLSDRFSAERPKGSFSTLEIQRTEQGDSAMYLCASSLEGPGGPNYGYTFGSGTRLTVV.

The chain employs TRBV7-2 and TRBJ1-6; D remains ambiguous. The CDR3 is made up of 15 amino acids. Germline V lookup: CDR1 SGHTA, CDR2 FQGNSA. Trimming left V 1 base short and J 7 bases short, with 11 bases between. The CDR3 DNA follows: TGTGCCAGCAGCTTAGGAGGGTCTCTCAATTCACCCCTCCACTTT. It specifies CASSLGGSLNSPLHF.

V is TRBV4-2 and J is TRBJ1-6; D is unclear. Per the germline V gene, CDR1 is LGHNA and CDR2 is YNFKEQ. V lost 2 bases and J 8 bases, leaving 10 bases between the germline ends. The CDR3 spans 14 residues. CDR3 DNA: TGTGCCAGCAGCCAACAGAACGGGGATTCACCCCTCCACTTT. As protein: CASSQQNGDSPLHF.

This chain links TRBV6-4 with TRBJ2-3; 13 nucleotides line up with TRBD2. J gave up 5 bases and V 5 bases, and 4 bases lay outside the gene matches. This CDR3 is built from 15 residues. CDR1 and CDR2 (germline): MRHNA, SNTAGT. CDR3 residues: CASSRLAGGIDTQYF. CDR3 nucleotide sequence: TGTGCCAGCAGTCGACTAGCGGGAGGTATAGATACGCAGTATTTT.

This clone was observed a single time. The rearrangement joins TRBV18 to TRBJ2-7; D is ambiguous. The CDR3 is 14 residues long. The ends were cut back, 3 bases at V and 3 bases at J, with 12 bases in the middle. The germline CDR1 and CDR2 sequences are KGHSH and LQKENI. CDR3 nucleotide sequence: TGTGCCAGCTCACCCTCCCAGGTCGGCTACGAGCAGTACTTC. It encodes CASSPSQVGYEQYF.

This sequence joins TRBV7-2 and TRBJ2-3, with TRBD2 as a possible D gene (6 bases). V was trimmed by 1 base and J by 5 bases, leaving 10 bases between them. The germline V gene encodes CDR1 SGHTA and CDR2 FQGNSA. CDR3 size: 14 residues. The DNA for the CDR3 is TGTGCCAGCAGCTTAGGGTGGGGGGAAGATACGCAGTATTTT. Its protein product is CASSLGWGEDTQYF.

The chain links TRBV7-2 to TRBJ1-5; tentative D call: TRBD1 (6 bases). Germline V CDR1 and CDR2: SGHTA, FQGNSA. V lost 4 bases, J lost 0 bases, and 7 bases lay in between. This CDR3 comprises 14 residues. CDR3 residues: CASSSRGSNQPQHF. CDR3 nucleotide sequence: TGTGCCAGCAGCTCCAGGGGTAGCAATCAGCCCCAGCATTTT. Complete variable domain (other parts from reference TRBV7-2 and TRBJ1-5): GAGVSQSPSNKVTEKGKDVELRCDPISGHTALYWYRQSLGQGLEFLIYFQGNSAPDKSGLPSDRFSAERTGGSVSTLTIQRTQQEDSAVYLCASSSRGSNQPQHFGDGTRLSIL.

The chain is built from TRBV5-1 and TRBJ2-3; no clear D. Germline V gene data show CDR1 as SGHRS and CDR2 as YFSETQ. Trimming stripped 4 bases from V and 0 bases from J, with 12 bases between. There are 15 residues in the CDR3. The CDR3 DNA sequence: TGCGCCAGCAGCACCGACTCCTATAGCACAGATACGCAGTATTTT. It encodes CASSTDSYSTDTQYF.

This clone has a handful of counts. The chain recombines TRBV27 with TRBJ1-5; TRBD1 aligns across 11 bases. CDR1 is MNHEY and CDR2 is SMNVEV in the germline V gene (reference sequence). The CDR3 runs to 16 residues. After removal of 6 bases from V and 6 bases from J, the junction contained 10 bases not matched to a gene. The CDR3 DNA follows: TGTGCCAGCAGGTACTCGGGACAGGGGGGGGGTCAGCCCCAGCATTTT. The encoded protein is CASRYSGQGGGQPQHF.

The V gene is TRBV19, the J gene TRBJ1-5; D not certain. From germline, CDR1 is LNHDA and CDR2 SQIVND (reference sequence). V was trimmed by 4 bases and J by 5 bases, leaving 6 bases between them. The CDR3 is 12 residues long. As DNA, the CDR3 is TGTGCCAGTAGTAACCAGTATCAGCCCCAGCATTTT. Amino acids: CASSNQYQPQHF.

The V gene is TRBV7-9, the J gene TRBJ1-2; D not certain. The length of the CDR3 is 13 residues. The V end lost 5 bases, the J end lost 3 bases, and 10 bases lay between the germline ends. The germline CDR1 and CDR2 sequences are SEHNR and FQNEAQ (reference sequence). The CDR3 nucleotides are TGTGCCAGCAGCGTGAGAGGCTACTATGGCTACACCTTC. It is translated as CASSVRGYYGYTF.

This clone was recorded a few times. The gene calls are TRBV3-1 (or the pseudogene TRBV3-2) and TRBJ2-3; 11 nucleotides agree with TRBD2. CDR1 is LGHDT and CDR2 is YNNKEL in the germline V gene (reference sequence). Unmatched junction bases numbered 4, after V lost 0 bases and J lost 5 bases. This CDR3 comprises 16 residues. The CDR3 loop is CASSQDLAGGQDTQYF. CDR3 in DNA: TGTGCCAGCAGCCAAGATTTAGCGGGGGGGCAAGATACGCAGTATTTT.

The V gene is TRBV24-1, the J gene TRBJ2-4; D uncertain. Trimming stripped 4 bases from V and 5 bases from J, with 14 bases between. Germline values: CDR1 KGHDR, CDR2 SFDVKD. The CDR3 contains 15 residues. The CDR3 sequence is CATSDLPLLQNIQYF. The CDR3 DNA follows: TGTGCCACCAGTGACCTGCCACTTCTACAAAACATTCAGTACTTC.